This passage covers 26 T cell receptor beta chains from one sample sequenced in a study of cytomegalovirus exposure and HLA in healthy donors. The PCR used 60 Vbeta and 13 Jbeta primers. Assay used: immunoSEQ multiplex PCR; TCRdb lists only in-frame clones, some missing. The sample shows about 120,000 clones, about 70% of them seen only once. The sequencing sample was made of PBMCs. Receptors originate from a woman aged 25 to 39 in good health and CMV-seronegative.

J is TRBJ1-2 and V is TRBV6-5; D is possibly TRBD1 (5 bases). CDR3 size: 16 residues. CDR1 is MNHEY and CDR2 is SVGAGI in the germline V gene. Trimming took off 2 bases at V and 4 bases at J, with 17 bases between the two ends. This CDR3 is CASSYGRQLEGYGYTF. Here the CDR3 DNA reads TGTGCCAGCAGTTACGGTCGACAGCTTGAAGGCTATGGCTACACCTTC.

This clone came up a few times. V usage is TRBV4-1 and J usage is TRBJ1-2; 8 nucleotides align to TRBD1. V lost 3 bases, J lost 2 bases, and 2 bases stayed unmatched. This CDR3 has 14 residues. CDR1 is MGHRA, CDR2 YSYEKL, per germline. The CDR3 coding sequence is TGCGCCAGCAGCCATGACAGGGGCAACTATGGCTACACCTTC. It yields the protein CASSHDRGNYGYTF.

The chain joins TRBV19 to TRBJ2-7; possibly TRBD2 for D (6 bases). Germline CDR1 reads LNHDA; CDR2 reads SQIVND (reference sequence). The CDR3 runs to 14 residues. V was trimmed by 2 bases and J by 2 bases, leaving 10 bases between them. The CDR3 reads CASSIIGGTYEQYF. The CDR3 coding sequence is TGTGCCAGTAGTATAATCGGAGGGACCTACGAGCAGTACTTC.

Notes on this clone: A junction boundary mismatches the germline segment, possibly from a read error. The chain couples TRBV15 to TRBJ2-5; possible D gene TRBD1, 6 bases. CDR1 is LNHNV and CDR2 is YYDKDF in the germline V gene (reference sequence). The CDR3 covers 13 residues. The CDR3 is CATRREGGETQYF. The CDR3 bases are TGTGCCACCAGAAGAGAAGGGGGAGAGACCCAGTACTTC.

This sequence joins TRBV18 and TRBJ1-6; D perhaps matches TRBD1 (5 bases). V dropped 3 bases and J dropped 7 bases, with 13 bases sitting between them. The CDR3 extends over 15 amino acids. Germline lookup yields CDR1 KGHSH and CDR2 LQKENI. The CDR3 loop reads CASSPGGKQNSPLHF. For the CDR3, the DNA is TGTGCCAGCTCACCGGGGGGGAAGCAGAATTCACCCCTCCACTTT.

J is TRBJ2-7 and V is TRBV25-1; tentative D call: TRBD2 (6 bases). V gave up 2 bases and J gave up 4 bases, with 15 bases separating them. The CDR3 is made up of 15 amino acids. Germline CDR1 and CDR2: MGHDK and SYGVNS. CDR3: CASSEGRDFNYEQYF. The CDR3 DNA reads as TGTGCCAGCAGTGAAGGCCGGGACTTCAATTACGAGCAGTACTTC.

The V call is TRBV5-1, the J call TRBJ2-2; TRBD2 matches 9 bases. V dropped 4 bases and J dropped 5; count of bases not matched to a gene: 6. The CDR3 is 15 residues long. In germline, CDR1 is SGHRS, CDR2 YFSETQ. In nucleotides, the CDR3 is TGCGCCAGCAGCCGACTAGCGGAGTTAACCGGGGAGCTGTTTTTT. Translation: CASSRLAELTGELFF.

This clone was seen a few times. This chain's CDR3 is CAWSSGGDGYTF. DNA of the CDR3: TGTGCCTGGAGCTCGGGGGGGGATGGCTACACCTTC. The genes are TRBV30 and TRBJ1-2, with D possibly matching TRBD1 (5 bases). V lost 3 bases and J 6 bases, leaving 11 bases between the germline ends. There are 12 residues in the CDR3. Per germline, CDR1 GTSNPN and CDR2 SVGIG (reference sequence).

V is TRBV13 and J is TRBJ2-3; D unclear. Between the trimmed V and J ends, which lost 7 bases and 0 bases, there was a span of 8 bases. The CDR3 loop spans 13 amino acids. Germline V lookup: CDR1 PRHDT, CDR2 FYEKMQ (reference sequence). The CDR3 nucleotides are TGTGCCAGCACTACTCCTAGCACAGATACGCAGTATTTT. Its protein product is CASTTPSTDTQYF.

The chain links TRBV6-5 to TRBJ1-3, with 9 bases fitting TRBD1. The CDR3 spans 15 residues. Germline lookup yields CDR1 MNHEY and CDR2 SVGAGI. With 5 bases clipped from V and 4 bases from J, the junction kept 6 bases outside the gene matches. The CDR3 DNA follows: TGTGCCAGCAGTGGGCCGGGACAGGGAGGAAACACCATATATTTT. It codes for CASSGPGQGGNTIYF.

Regarding this clone: A read error may produce the germline difference seen at one junction end. This chain's CDR3 is CASSLAEGGGYEQYF. The CDR3 DNA is TGTGCTAGCAGCTTAGCGGAGGGGGGGGGCTACGAGCAGTACTTC. This sequence joins TRBV7-7 and TRBJ2-7, with a weak D call TRBD2 (7 bases). The length of the CDR3 is 15 residues. CDR1 and CDR2 (germline): SSHAT, FNYEAQ (reference sequence).

The gene calls are TRBV9 and TRBJ2-3; 9 positions agree with TRBD2. CDR3 length equals 14 residues. J was trimmed by 1 base and V by 5 bases; bases with no gene match: 2. Germline-derived CDR1 and CDR2 are SGDLS and YYNGEE. The CDR3 DNA reads as TGTGCCAGCAGTAGCGGGGGTCGCACAGATACGCAGTATTTT. Its translation: CASSSGGRTDTQYF. The whole variable domain, remainder taken from reference TRBV9 and TRBJ2-3, is DSGVTQTPKHLITATGQRVTLRCSPRSGDLSVYWYQQSLDQGLQFLIQYYNGEERAKGNILERFSAQQFPDLHSELNLSSLELGDSALYFCASSSGGRTDTQYFGPGTRLTVL.

In its sample, this clone was seen once. V gene TRBV29-1 combines with J gene TRBJ1-1, with D hard to call. The V gene's germline CDR1 is SQVTM and CDR2 ANQGSEA. With 6 bases removed from V and 8 bases from J, the gap between germline ends came to 16 bases. The CDR3 has 12 amino acids. In nucleotides, the CDR3 is TGCAGCGTCACACCCAGGCAGCTAGAAGCTTTCTTT. It yields the protein CSVTPRQLEAFF.

The V call is TRBV19, the J call TRBJ1-4, with 7 bases that match TRBD1. In germline, CDR1 is LNHDA, CDR2 SQIVND (reference sequence). V shed 5 bases and J 7 bases; nucleotides not matched to a gene: 13. CDR3 length: 16 amino acids. The CDR3 sequence is CASSPSGQVISEKLFF. DNA of the CDR3: TGTGCCAGTAGTCCATCTGGACAGGTCATAAGTGAAAAACTGTTTTTT.

Turning to this clone: At one boundary the junction diverges from the germline segment, which might be a read error. The V and J genes are TRBV6-1 and TRBJ2-7, with 9 bases fitting TRBD1. CDR1 and CDR2 (germline): MNHNS, SASEGT. The CDR3 covers 15 residues. CDR3 sequence: CTSSPTGGWGYEQYF. CDR3 nucleotide sequence: TGTACCAGCAGCCCTACAGGGGGCTGGGGGTACGAGCAGTACTTC.

This clone was seen just once. The rearrangement uses TRBV30 and TRBJ2-7, with a possible D match to TRBD1 (6 bases). This CDR3 contains 12 residues. Germline V lookup: CDR1 GTSNPN, CDR2 SVGIG (reference sequence). With 6 bases removed from V and 0 bases from J, the gap between germline ends came to 9 bases. The CDR3 region is CACSTGSYEQYF. CDR3 DNA: TGTGCCTGCTCGACAGGCTCCTACGAGCAGTACTTC. Full variable domain (outside the CDR3, taken from reference TRBV30 and TRBJ2-7): SQTIHQWPATLVQPVGSPLSLECTVEGTSNPNLYWYRQAAGRGLQLLFYSVGIGQISSEVPQNLSASRPQDRQFILSSKKLLLSDSGFYLCACSTGSYEQYFGPGTRLTVT.

A few counts support this clone. The chain joins TRBV29-1 to TRBJ2-5; D gene uncertain. The V end lost 6 bases, the J end lost 1 base, and 9 bases lay between the germline ends. Per germline, CDR1 SQVTM and CDR2 ANQGSEA. The length of the CDR3 is 12 residues. This chain's CDR3 is CSVRSSQETQYF. The CDR3 DNA sequence: TGCAGCGTGCGGTCCAGCCAAGAGACCCAGTACTTC.

This clone was found once. V and J are TRBV2 and TRBJ1-5, with D maybe TRBD1 (5 bases). This CDR3 region has 14 residues. The germline V gene encodes CDR1 SNHLY and CDR2 FYNNEI. V was shortened by 7 bases and J by 4 bases, with 14 bases between the two germline ends. CDR3 residues: CASTPAWTNQPQHF. The CDR3, as DNA: TGTGCCAGCACCCCGGCGTGGACAAATCAGCCCCAGCATTTT.

A few counts support this clone. This sequence joins TRBV6-1 and TRBJ2-5, with D unclear. The V gene lost 2 bases and the J gene lost 1 base, with 8 bases spanning the gap. The CDR3 is made up of 14 amino acids. Germline CDR1 MNHNS, CDR2 SASEGT. The CDR3 protein is CASSESTGQETQYF. The CDR3 nucleotides are TGTGCCAGCAGTGAATCGACGGGCCAAGAGACCCAGTACTTC.

As for this clone: This CDR3 is also generated by other DNA sequences in the sample. This chain links TRBV5-1 with TRBJ2-7; 9 bases are a match to TRBD1. V lost 1 base, J lost 9 bases, and 11 bases stayed unmatched. Germline CDR1 SGHRS, CDR2 YFSETQ. There are 15 residues in the CDR3. CDR3 amino acids: CASSLPGQGSEVQYF. In nucleotides, the CDR3 is TGCGCCAGCAGCTTGCCAGGACAGGGGAGTGAGGTGCAGTACTTC. Filled out from reference TRBV5-1 and TRBJ2-7, the complete variable domain reads KAGVTQTPRYLIKTRGQQVTLSCSPISGHRSVSWYQQTPGQGLQFLFEYFSETQRNKGNFPGRFSGRQFSNSRSEMNVSTLELGDSALYLCASSLPGQGSEVQYFGPGTRLTVT.

A few counts support this clone. The J gene is TRBJ2-1, the V gene TRBV7-7, with TRBD1 as a possible D gene (8 bases). This CDR3 comprises 15 residues. The germline V and J ends were trimmed by 5 bases and 5 bases, with 16 bases remaining between them. Germline CDR1 and CDR2: SSHAT and FNYEAQ (reference sequence). The CDR3 nucleotides are TGTGCCAGCAGCCTCGGACAGGGAGGGAACAATGAGCAGTTCTTC. Its protein is CASSLGQGGNNEQFF.

The V call is TRBV6-1, the J call TRBJ2-2; the D is unclear. The length of the CDR3 is 14 residues. Germline loops: CDR1 MNHNS, CDR2 SASEGT. V was clipped by 2 bases and J by 6 bases, with 10 bases between them. CDR3 loop: CASSEMSSPGELFF. DNA of the CDR3: TGTGCCAGCAGTGAAATGAGTTCCCCCGGGGAGCTGTTTTTT.

This clone was recorded a few times. V and J are TRBV6-5 and TRBJ2-3, with 7 nucleotides matching TRBD2. Per germline, CDR1 MNHEY and CDR2 SVGAGI. There are 14 residues in the CDR3. Trimming removed 0 bases from V and 6 bases from J; junction bases left unmatched: 3. The CDR3, as DNA: TGTGCCAGCAGTTACTCCCTTAGCGGGGATACGCAGTATTTT. It is translated as CASSYSLSGDTQYF.

The CDR3 spells CASSVGGRDRLNYGYTF. DNA of the CDR3: TGTGCCAGCAGCGTAGGGGGGCGGGACAGGCTTAACTATGGCTACACCTTC. The chain recombines TRBV9 with TRBJ1-2; TRBD1 matches 8 bases. V dropped 0 bases and J dropped 1; count of bases not matched to a gene: 8. The CDR3 spans 17 residues. In germline, CDR1 is SGDLS, CDR2 YYNGEE.

The V gene is TRBV30, the J gene TRBJ1-2, with TRBD1 matching 9 bases. The CDR3 covers 17 residues. Germline V CDR1 and CDR2: GTSNPN, SVGIG (reference sequence). The V segment lost 3 bases and the J segment 0 bases; nucleotides outside the gene matches: 11. CDR3 sequence (DNA): TGTGCCTGGAGCCGCCCGGACAGGGGACCCTCTAACTATGGCTACACCTTC. Its translation: CAWSRPDRGPSNYGYTF. The complete variable domain, with remaining parts taken from reference TRBV30 and TRBJ1-2, reads SQTIHQWPATLVQPVGSPLSLECTVEGTSNPNLYWYRQAAGRGLQLLFYSVGIGQISSEVPQNLSASRPQDRQFILSSKKLLLSDSGFYLCAWSRPDRGPSNYGYTFGSGTRLTVV.

Comments on this clone: The sample has other DNA sequences that encode this CDR3 too. The chain uses TRBV5-1 and TRBJ2-5; D ambiguous. The length of the CDR3 is 11 residues. The V and J ends lost 4 bases and 1 base respectively, with 2 bases between them. From germline, CDR1 is SGHRS and CDR2 YFSETQ. CDR3 region: CASSLQETQYF. CDR3 nucleotide sequence: TGCGCCAGCAGCCTCCAAGAGACCCAGTACTTC.